This TCR beta chain is from a study of cytomegalovirus exposure and HLA in healthy donors. The CDR3 has 16 amino acids. The germline V gene encodes CDR1 SEHNR and CDR2 FQNEAQ (reference sequence). It was healthy bone marrow donors who served as donors. 13 Jbeta primers and 60 Vbeta primers were used for the PCR. Some clones are missing from TCRdb's copy, which holds only in-frame ones; the method was immunoSEQ multiplex PCR. The sample has 150,000 to 160,000 clones, 70% to 90% seen once. This clone was counted once. A read error may account for a junction end that differs from germline. The receptor's source is a woman aged 18-35 years in good health and CMV-seronegative. Material for sequencing was PBMCs. This chain links TRBV7-9 with TRBJ2-5, with 9 bases matching TRBD1. CDR3 protein: CANSPRTGDRMETQYF. The CDR3 DNA reads as TGTGCCAACAGCCCCCGGACAGGGGATAGGATGGAGACCCAGTACTTC.